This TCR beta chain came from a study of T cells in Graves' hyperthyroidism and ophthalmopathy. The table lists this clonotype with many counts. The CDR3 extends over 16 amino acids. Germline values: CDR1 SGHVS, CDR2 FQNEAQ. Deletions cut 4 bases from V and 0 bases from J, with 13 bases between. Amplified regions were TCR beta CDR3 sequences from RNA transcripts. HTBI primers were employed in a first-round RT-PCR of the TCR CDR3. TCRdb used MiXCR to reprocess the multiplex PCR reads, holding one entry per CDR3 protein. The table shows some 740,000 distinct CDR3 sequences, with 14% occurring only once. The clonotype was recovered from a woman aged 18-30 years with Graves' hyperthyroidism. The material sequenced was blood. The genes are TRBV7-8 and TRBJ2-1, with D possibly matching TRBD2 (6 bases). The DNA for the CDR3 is TGTGCCAGCAGCTATCCTAGCGTTGACTCCTACAATGAGCAGTTCTTC. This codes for CASSYPSVDSYNEQFF.